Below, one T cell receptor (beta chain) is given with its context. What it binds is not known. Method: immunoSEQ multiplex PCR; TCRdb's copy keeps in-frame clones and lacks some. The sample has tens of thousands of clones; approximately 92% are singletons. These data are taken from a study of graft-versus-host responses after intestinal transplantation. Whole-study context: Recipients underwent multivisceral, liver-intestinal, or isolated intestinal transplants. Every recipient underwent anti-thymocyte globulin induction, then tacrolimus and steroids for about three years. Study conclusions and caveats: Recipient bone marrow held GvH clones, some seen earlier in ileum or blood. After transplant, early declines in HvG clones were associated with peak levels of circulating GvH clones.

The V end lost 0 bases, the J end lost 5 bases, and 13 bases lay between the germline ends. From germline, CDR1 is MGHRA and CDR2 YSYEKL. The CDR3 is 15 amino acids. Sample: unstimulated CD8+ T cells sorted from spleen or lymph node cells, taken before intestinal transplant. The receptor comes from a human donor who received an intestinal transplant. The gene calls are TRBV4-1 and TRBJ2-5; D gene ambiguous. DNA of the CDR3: TGCGCCAGCAGCCAAGAGGCCACCCTCGGGGAGACCCAGTACTTC. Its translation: CASSQEATLGETQYF.